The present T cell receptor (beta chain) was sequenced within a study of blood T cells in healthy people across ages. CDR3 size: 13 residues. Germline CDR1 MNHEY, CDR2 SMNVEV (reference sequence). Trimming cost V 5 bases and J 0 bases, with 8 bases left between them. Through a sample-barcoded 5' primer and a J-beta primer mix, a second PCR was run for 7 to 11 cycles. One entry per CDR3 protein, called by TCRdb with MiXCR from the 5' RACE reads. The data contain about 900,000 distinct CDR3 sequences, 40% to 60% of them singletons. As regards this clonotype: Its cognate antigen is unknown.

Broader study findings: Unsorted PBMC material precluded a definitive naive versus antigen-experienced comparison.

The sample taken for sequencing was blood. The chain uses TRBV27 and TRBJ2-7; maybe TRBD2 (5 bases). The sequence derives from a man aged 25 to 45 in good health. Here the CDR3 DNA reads TGTGCCAGCAGTGACGGGGACTCCTACGAGCAGTACTTC. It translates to CASSDGDSYEQYF.